This TCR beta chain comes out of a study of blood T cells in healthy people across ages. Study observations and caveats: Diversity figures derived from one million T cells were judged to underestimate the true value. Unsorted PBMCs ruled out conclusive naive versus antigen-experienced comparison.

The use of a sample-barcoded 5' primer and a J-beta primer mix characterized a second PCR of roughly 6 to 11 cycles. TCRdb re-derived calls from the 5' RACE reads in MiXCR, one entry per CDR3 protein. The table lists around 940,000 distinct CDR3 sequences, around 54% of them singletons. This clonotype was seen a few times. Its antigen is unidentified. The study recruited healthy Caucasian donors from Russia who were aged about 6 to 95. Isolation per sample recovered at least 7 million PBMCs. Germline V gene sequence: CDR1 LGHDT, CDR2 YNNKEL (reference sequence). CDR3 length equals 17 residues. V was pared by 4 bases and J by 5 bases, with 24 bases between.

The chain uses TRBV3-1 and TRBJ2-7; no definite D call. This receptor was identified in a woman aged 60-75 years in good health. Sequenced material: blood. The CDR3 bases are TGTGCCAGCAGCCGCGGCTGGGCGATAGATCCCCCCCACGAGCAGTACTTC. It is translated as CASSRGWAIDPPHEQYF.